Below are 15 T cell receptor beta chains sequenced from a single sample in a study of blood T cells in healthy people across ages. Next came a second PCR, run for about 6 to 11 cycles, which used a sample-barcoded 5' primer along with a J-beta primer mix. One entry per CDR3 protein results from TCRdb running MiXCR on the 5' RACE reads. This table has hundreds of thousands of distinct CDR3 sequences, 32% appearing once. The sample taken for sequencing was blood. The receptors stem from a woman aged 80 or older in good health.

This clonotype has a count of ten or more. The chain recombines TRBV20-1 with TRBJ1-2; D is unresolved. The V end lost 6 bases, the J end lost 1 base, and 12 bases lay between the germline ends. This CDR3 contains 13 residues. CDR1 and CDR2 (germline): DFQATT, SNEGSKA (reference sequence). CDR3 in amino acids: CSAEGRVNYGYTF. The CDR3 coding sequence is TGCAGTGCGGAGGGTAGGGTTAACTATGGCTACACCTTC.

This clonotype was seen only a few times. This chain links TRBV7-9 with TRBJ1-2; D gene uncertain. Trimming left V 5 bases short and J 4 bases short, with 14 bases between. CDR3 length equals 14 residues. Per the germline V gene, CDR1 is SEHNR and CDR2 is FQNEAQ (reference sequence). The DNA for the CDR3 is TGTGCCAGCAGCCCCTCGGGAGAGACCTATGGCTACACCTTC. It encodes CASSPSGETYGYTF.

This clonotype was seen repeatedly, ten times or more. This chain joins TRBV5-1 and TRBJ2-1; TRBD2 agrees at 8 bases. CDR1 and CDR2 from the germline V gene are SGHRS and YFSETQ. V lost 5 bases to trimming and J lost 0 bases; unmatched junction nucleotides: 13. This CDR3 is 18 amino acids long. The CDR3 sequence is CASRLRGGSLLSYNEQFF. CDR3 in DNA: TGCGCCAGCAGACTTCGCGGGGGGTCCCTCCTCTCCTACAATGAGCAGTTCTTC.

This clonotype was found once. The rearrangement joins TRBV5-1 to TRBJ2-7, with 8 bases identical to TRBD1. J was trimmed by 1 base and V by 7 bases; bases with no gene match: 10. The germline V gene has CDR1 SGHRS and CDR2 YFSETQ. This CDR3 region has 15 residues. The chain's CDR3 is CASGTGTGPSYEQYF. The CDR3 bases are TGCGCCAGCGGCACCGGGACAGGTCCATCCTACGAGCAGTACTTC.

This clonotype was picked up a small number of times. This rearrangement joins TRBV7-9 to TRBJ1-4; D not certain. The CDR3 is 13 residues long. Trimming cost V 0 bases and J 13 bases, with 12 bases left between them. Germline values: CDR1 SEHNR, CDR2 FQNEAQ (reference sequence). For the CDR3, the DNA is TGTGCCAGCAGCTTAGCGGAAAGGGCCCGACTGTTTTTT. Amino acids: CASSLAERARLFF. Drawing the rest from reference TRBV7-9 and TRBJ1-4, the complete variable domain is DTGVSQNPRHKITKRGQNVTFRCDPISEHNRLYWYRQTLGQGPEFLTYFQNEAQLEKSRLLSDRFSAERPKGSFSTLEIQRTEQGDSAMYLCASSLAERARLFFGSGTQLSVL.

This clonotype came up many times. This chain joins TRBV10-3 and TRBJ2-7; 8 bases line up with TRBD2. The germline V gene encodes CDR1 ENHRY and CDR2 SYGVKD. Unmatched junction bases numbered 15, after V lost 9 bases and J lost 5 bases. The CDR3 length is 15 residues. In DNA, the CDR3 is TGTGCCATTCGACAGGCGGGGGGATCAGTCCACGAGCAGTACTTC. Protein product: CAIRQAGGSVHEQYF.

This clonotype was observed at least ten times. The CDR3 region has the DNA TGTGCCAGCCGAAAGACAGGCCGCGAGCAGTACTTC. Protein: CASRKTGREQYF. V usage is TRBV6-6 and J usage is TRBJ2-7; a possible D gene is TRBD1 (6 bases). This CDR3 contains 12 residues. The V gene lost 8 bases and the J gene lost 6 bases, with 14 bases spanning the gap. CDR1 and CDR2 (germline): MNHNY, SVGAGI (reference sequence).

The table lists this clonotype with a few counts. CDR3 sequence (DNA): TGTGCCATCAGTGAGGGAGGGCAGTTAACCAATCAGCCCCAGCATTTT. Translating gives CAISEGGQLTNQPQHF. V is TRBV10-3 and J is TRBJ1-5; no clear D gene. The germline V gene encodes CDR1 ENHRY and CDR2 SYGVKD. The CDR3 contains 16 residues. Trimming pared 2 bases from V and 3 bases from J, leaving 14 bases between.

This clonotype was seen a single time. J is TRBJ2-1 and V is TRBV20-1, with no clear D. The CDR3 length is 14 residues. Germline lookup yields CDR1 DFQATT and CDR2 SNEGSKA (reference sequence). With 1 base removed from V and 5 bases from J, the gap between germline ends came to 12 bases. The CDR3 spells CSARGGSSNNEQFF. The DNA of the CDR3 is TGCAGTGCTAGAGGTGGGTCGTCCAACAATGAGCAGTTCTTC.

This clonotype has a handful of counts. Given a much more abundant clone one base away, this may be a read error. The rearrangement joins TRBV12-3 or TRBV12-4 to TRBJ1-2; unclear D gene. The CDR3 covers 14 residues. V lost 8 bases and J 4 bases, leaving 17 bases between the germline ends. CDR3 residues: CASATGRVRYGYTF. The CDR3 nucleotides read TGTGCCAGCGCGACGGGGAGGGTCCGCTATGGCTACACCTTC.

This clonotype was seen at least ten times. The CDR3 sequence is CASSLVNQPQHF. Here the CDR3 DNA reads TGTGCCAGCAGCTTAGTTAATCAGCCCCAGCATTTT. The chain combines TRBV7-2 with TRBJ1-5; D call uncertain. V lost 1 base, J lost 4 bases, and 2 bases lay in between. CDR3 length: 12 amino acids. Germline loops: CDR1 SGHTA, CDR2 FQGNSA.

Only a few counts were recorded for this clonotype. A much larger clone lies a single base off, so this may be a read error. The genes are TRBV20-1 and TRBJ2-1; D is undetermined. The CDR3 is 14 amino acids. V lost 6 bases and J lost 4, with 16 bases in between. The germline V gene encodes CDR1 DFQATT and CDR2 SNEGSKA (reference sequence). CDR3 amino acids: CSAKDGDAYNEQFF. The CDR3, as DNA: TGCAGTGCCAAGGACGGAGATGCTTACAATGAGCAGTTCTTC.

The V gene is TRBV10-3, the J gene TRBJ2-3; 13 nucleotides agree with TRBD2. Germline values: CDR1 ENHRY, CDR2 SYGVKD. The CDR3 has 16 residues. V shed 3 bases and J 4 bases; nucleotides not matched to a gene: 4. The CDR3, as DNA: TGTGCCATCAGTGACCGACTAGCGGGAGGAGCAGATACGCAGTATTTT. This encodes CAISDRLAGGADTQYF.

This clonotype was observed at least ten times. The chain combines TRBV20-1 with TRBJ2-3; D may be TRBD1 or TRBD2 (6 bases each). Germline CDR1 and CDR2: DFQATT and SNEGSKA (reference sequence). The V gene lost 4 bases and the J gene lost 0 bases, with 14 bases spanning the gap. The CDR3 covers 15 residues. CDR3 nucleotides: TGCAGTGCTACCCCTGGGGGGCCGAGCACAGATACGCAGTATTTT. Residues: CSATPGGPSTDTQYF.

This clonotype occurred many times. V gene TRBV5-6 combines with J gene TRBJ2-5; a weak D match, TRBD2 (6 bases). V gave up 0 bases and J gave up 6 bases, with 18 bases separating them. Germline V CDR1 and CDR2: SGHDT, YYEEEE. The CDR3 is made up of 16 amino acids. CDR3 protein: CASSLGRLDLMKTQYF. CDR3 nucleotide sequence: TGTGCCAGCAGCTTGGGTAGACTAGATCTCATGAAGACCCAGTACTTC. Supplemented by reference TRBV5-6 and TRBJ2-5, the full variable domain reads DAGVTQSPTHLIKTRGQQVTLRCSPKSGHDTVSWYQQALGQGPQFIFQYYEEEERQRGNFPDRFSGHQFPNYSSELNVNALLLGDSALYLCASSLGRLDLMKTQYFGPGTRLLVL.